One T cell receptor beta chain is described in this entry. No antigen is known for it. This record belongs to a study of post-analysis software for immune sequencing data. Study findings and constraints: TRBV5-6, TRBV5-1 and TRBV20-1 were among several TRBV segments more frequent in patients than controls.

The CDR3 runs 17 residues. The trim removed 3 bases at V and 1 base at J, leaving 5 bases unmatched. Germline CDR1 reads SGHTA; CDR2 reads FQGNSA. Included in the TCR beta cDNA libraries were unique molecular identifiers. Roughly 500,000 cDNA molecules were obtained per 1 to 10 million input T cells. In TCRdb, the PCR reads were re-called with MiXCR into one record per CDR3 protein. The sample consists of more than 450,000 distinct CDR3 sequences, 44% of them appearing once. The sample comprised blood. The J gene is TRBJ2-6, the V gene TRBV7-2; 8 bases match TRBD1. The clonotype originates from a girl aged 10 to 17 with multiple sclerosis. The chain's CDR3 is CASSFTGGISGANVLTF. CDR3 nucleotide sequence: TGTGCCAGCAGCTTTACAGGGGGGATATCTGGGGCCAACGTCCTGACTTTC.